The TCR beta chain described here comes from a study of blood T cell repertoires in COVID-19. TCRdb's table, derived via immunoSEQ multiplex PCR, lists solely in-frame clones and lacks some. The sample contains about 200,000 clones, around 82% of which appear only once. Sequencing input: peripheral blood. The TCR originated in an older woman with acute or convalescent COVID-19.

The CDR3 spells CATQGQINSPLHF. The CDR3 DNA follows: TGTGCCACCCAGGGACAGATTAATTCACCCCTCCACTTT. This chain connects TRBV24-1 to TRBJ1-6; TRBD1 matches 7 bases. The CDR3 is 13 amino acids. Germline CDR1 and CDR2: KGHDR and SFDVKD. V lost 9 bases, J lost 6 bases, and 4 bases stayed unmatched.